The present entry profiles one T cell receptor (beta chain) with its context. The repertoire was sequenced with immunoSEQ multiplex PCR; TCRdb's copy has only in-frame clones and lacks some. The top ten clones hold 0.68% of a sample with approximately 170,000 clones, 80% to 95% of them seen once. The record originates from a study of control samples from healthy donors and cancer patients. The V gene's germline CDR1 is SGHAT and CDR2 FQNNGV. Germline trimming cut 0 bases from V and 3 bases from J; bases unmatched to any gene: 2. CDR3 size: 14 residues. The clonotype was recovered from a woman aged 25 to 39 in good health. The chain carries TRBV11-2 and TRBJ2-7; 7 nucleotides agree with TRBD2. Sequenced: blood. CDR3 in amino acids: CASSLEPSGYEQYF. For the CDR3, the DNA is TGTGCCAGCAGCTTAGAGCCTAGCGGCTACGAGCAGTACTTC.